Listed below are T cell receptor beta chains from one sample, sequenced in a study of T cell responses to AZD1222 COVID-19 vaccine. Repertoires were generated with immunoSEQ multiplex PCR, while TCRdb's copy carries only in-frame clones and drops some. This table has 150,000 to 200,000 clones, about 90% appearing once. The sample was peripheral blood, taken 28 days after the second AZD1222 dose. Source of these receptors: an adult who received the AZD1222 COVID-19 vaccine. CDR3s leave out the opening cysteine and the closing phenylalanine or tryptophan.

V: TRBV3-1/TRBV3-2; J: TRBJ1-4; CDR3: ASSPRDLRGSEKLF
V: TRBV6-6; J: TRBJ1-3; CDR3: ASSYLLELSGNTIY
V: TRBV7-2; J: TRBJ2-1; CDR3: ASSLSGGTLGEQF
V: TRBV12-3/TRBV12-4; J: TRBJ1-5; CDR3: ASSFGGQPQH
V: TRBV15; J: TRBJ1-2; CDR3: ATSRGQSYGYT
V: TRBV6-5; J: TRBJ1-5; CDR3: ASRYSEDQPQH
V: TRBV5-4; J: TRBJ1-2; CDR3: ASSLGRAANYGYT
V: TRBV5-6; J: TRBJ1-1; CDR3: ASSLRATNTEAF
V: TRBV7-9; J: TRBJ1-1; CDR3: ASTDLQGEAF
V: TRBV18; J: TRBJ1-1; CDR3: ASSSDRTGGLMNTEAF
V: TRBV19; J: TRBJ1-5; CDR3: ASSIVGGTSNQPQH
V: TRBV5-1; J: TRBJ2-1; CDR3: ASSSGLARHNEQF
V: TRBV6-4; J: TRBJ2-3; CDR3: ASSEWGIPTDTQY
V: TRBV5-1; J: TRBJ1-4; CDR3: ASSLSQGFEKLF
V: TRBV10-3; J: TRBJ1-6; CDR3: AIRPNGDGNSPLH
V: TRBV9; J: TRBJ1-2; CDR3: ASSVGQGNYGYT
V: TRBV5-1; J: TRBJ2-3; CDR3: ASTPQGVVTDTQY
V: TRBV12-5; J: TRBJ2-7; CDR3: ASGLDQREQY
V: TRBV19; J: TRBJ2-7; CDR3: ASTSTGRYEQY
V: TRBV3-1/TRBV3-2; J: TRBJ2-2; CDR3: ASSQVRPTNTGELF
V: TRBV5-1; J: TRBJ1-6; CDR3: ASSPDSTSYNSPLH
V: TRBV19; J: TRBJ1-6; CDR3: ASSASRSKDSPLH
V: TRBV7-2; J: TRBJ2-2; CDR3: ASTRQGNTGELF
V: TRBV7-9; J: TRBJ2-2; CDR3: ASSFRERELF
V: TRBV18; J: TRBJ1-1; CDR3: ASSPTGDDTEAF
V: TRBV5-1; J: TRBJ2-3; CDR3: ASSWEAGGFTDTQY
V: TRBV12-5; J: TRBJ2-1; CDR3: ASGLLDEQF
V: TRBV5-4; J: TRBJ2-5; CDR3: ASSLTSGEGETQY
V: TRBV29-1; J: TRBJ2-2; CDR3: SVGVQGGTGELF
V: TRBV7-8; J: TRBJ2-5; CDR3: ASSYSGRIEAQY
V: TRBV20-1; J: TRBJ2-5; CDR3: SASRTAGRWETQY
V: TRBV5-1; J: TRBJ2-5; CDR3: ASRPGTSQETQY
V: TRBV2; J: TRBJ1-4; CDR3: ASSTGGSNEKLF
V: TRBV5-4; J: TRBJ1-1; CDR3: ASSRQGGLGTEAF
V: TRBV30; J: TRBJ1-2; CDR3: AWSTVNYGYT
V: TRBV14; J: TRBJ2-5; CDR3: ASSQTPLGSGLAGQETQY
V: TRBV5-6; J: TRBJ1-2; CDR3: ASSLGGSYGYT
V: TRBV19; J: TRBJ1-5; CDR3: ASSQTGGDQPQH
V: TRBV27; J: TRBJ1-1; CDR3: ASSLSGGTEAF
V: TRBV19; J: TRBJ1-5; CDR3: ASSSAAHRSSNQPQH